This T cell receptor beta chain appears in the sequencing data of a study of CD8+ T cells in alopecia areata. The CDR3 sequence is 14 residues long. Germline values: CDR1 LNHDA, CDR2 SQIVND (reference sequence). V lost 5 bases, J lost 1 base, and 3 bases stayed unmatched. Peripheral blood and lesional scalp punch biopsies came from alopecia areata patients. Reverse transcription of extracted RNA yielded cDNA, which provided the sequencing template. The table came from immunoSEQ multiplex PCR; TCRdb's copy has only in-frame clones and leaves some out. The table has more than 12,000 clones, under 60% seen once.

The J gene is TRBJ1-1, the V gene TRBV19; 8 nucleotides align to TRBD1. The receptor comes from a human donor with alopecia areata. The sample consisted of skin, taken at week 0. For the CDR3, the DNA is TGTGCCAGTAGTTTGGACAGGGCGAACACTGAAGCTTTCTTT. Its protein is CASSLDRANTEAFF.